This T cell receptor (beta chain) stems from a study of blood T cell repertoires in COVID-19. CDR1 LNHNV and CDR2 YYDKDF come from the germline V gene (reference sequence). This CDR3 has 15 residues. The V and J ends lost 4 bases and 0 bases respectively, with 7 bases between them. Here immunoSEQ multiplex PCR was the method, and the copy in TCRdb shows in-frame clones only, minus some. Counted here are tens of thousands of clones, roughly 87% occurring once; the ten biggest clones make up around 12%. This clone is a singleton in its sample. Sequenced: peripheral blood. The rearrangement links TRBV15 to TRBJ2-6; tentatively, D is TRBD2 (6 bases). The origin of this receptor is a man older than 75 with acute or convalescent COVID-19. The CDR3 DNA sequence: TGTGCCACCAGCAAGGAGGGCTCTGGGGCCAACGTCCTGACTTTC. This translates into CATSKEGSGANVLTF.